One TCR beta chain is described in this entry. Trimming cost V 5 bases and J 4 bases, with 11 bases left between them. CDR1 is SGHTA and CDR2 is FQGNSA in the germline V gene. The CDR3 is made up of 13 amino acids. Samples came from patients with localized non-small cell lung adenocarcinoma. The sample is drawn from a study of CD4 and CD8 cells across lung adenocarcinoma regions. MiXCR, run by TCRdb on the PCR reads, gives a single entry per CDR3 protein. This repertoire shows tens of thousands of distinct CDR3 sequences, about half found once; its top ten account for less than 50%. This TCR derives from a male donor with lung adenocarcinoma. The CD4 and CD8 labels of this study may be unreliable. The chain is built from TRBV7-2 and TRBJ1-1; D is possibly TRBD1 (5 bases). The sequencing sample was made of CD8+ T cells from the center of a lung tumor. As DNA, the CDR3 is TGTGCCAGCAGCCTTATGGGGGGCACTGAAGCTTTCTTT. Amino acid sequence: CASSLMGGTEAFF. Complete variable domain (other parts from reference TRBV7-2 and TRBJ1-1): GAGVSQSPSNKVTEKGKDVELRCDPISGHTALYWYRQSLGQGLEFLIYFQGNSAPDKSGLPSDRFSAERTGGSVSTLTIQRTQQEDSAVYLCASSLMGGTEAFFGQGTRLTVV.